Each of the 7 T cell receptor beta chains below was sequenced from the same sample in a study of beta chain features in type 1 diabetes. The sequenced template was cDNA made from the entire isolated RNA. Measured with immunoSEQ multiplex PCR; TCRdb has only the in-frame clones, and not every one. The sample records hundreds of thousands of clones, roughly a sixth being singletons. Sequencing was performed on naive CD4+ T cells from blood. Receptors originate from a man between 18 and 35 years old in good health.

This chain joins TRBV9 and TRBJ2-3; the match to TRBD1 covers 9 bases. V was clipped by 3 bases and J by 2 bases; unmatched bases: 4. This CDR3 spans 15 amino acids. Germline CDR1 is SGDLS and CDR2 is YYNGEE. The CDR3 region is CASSDRGPPTDTQYF. The CDR3 DNA reads TGTGCCAGCAGCGACAGGGGGCCTCCCACAGATACGCAGTATTTT.

This chain uses TRBV9 with TRBJ2-1, with 7 bases fitting TRBD2. The CDR3 loop spans 15 amino acids. Per the germline V gene, CDR1 is SGDLS and CDR2 is YYNGEE. V trimming: 0 bases; J trimming: 2 bases; junction bases outside the gene matches: 2. CDR3: CASSVAAGAYNEQFF. The CDR3 region has the DNA TGTGCCAGCAGCGTAGCGGCGGGAGCCTACAATGAGCAGTTCTTC.

In this sample, this clone turned up many times. The rearrangement joins TRBV4-3 to TRBJ2-6; D unclear. The CDR3 is 13 residues long. Germline V CDR1 and CDR2: LGHNA, YSLEER. V dropped 4 bases and J dropped 3 bases, with 4 bases sitting between them. CDR3 sequence reads: CASSLHGANVLTF. Here the CDR3 DNA reads TGCGCCAGCAGCCTCCATGGGGCCAACGTCCTGACTTTC.

The V gene is TRBV6-6, the J gene TRBJ1-1; the D gene is possibly TRBD1 (5 bases). The CDR3 totals 13 residues. The V and J ends lost 5 bases and 3 bases respectively, with 10 bases between them. Germline CDR1 is MNHNY and CDR2 is SVGAGI (reference sequence). The CDR3 is CASSPRVDTEAFF. The DNA for the CDR3 is TGTGCCAGCAGTCCCAGGGTGGACACTGAAGCTTTCTTT.

In this sample, this clone turned up many times. V usage is TRBV4-3 and J usage is TRBJ2-7; D remains ambiguous. From germline, CDR1 is LGHNA and CDR2 YSLEER. The CDR3 spans 14 residues. V was pared by 1 base and J by 3 bases, with 10 bases between. CDR3 in amino acids: CASSQGTAGYEQYF. The CDR3 DNA is TGCGCCAGCAGCCAAGGGACGGCAGGCTACGAGCAGTACTTC.

The chain is built from TRBV7-9 and TRBJ2-3, with TRBD1 matching over 7 bases. Germline V gene lookup returns CDR1 SEHNR and CDR2 FQNEAQ (reference sequence). V shed 3 bases, J shed 0 bases, and the junction held 6 bases outside the gene matches. The CDR3 contains 16 residues. The CDR3 spells CASSFRQGLSTDTQYF. For the CDR3, the DNA is TGTGCCAGCAGCTTCCGACAGGGTCTTAGCACAGATACGCAGTATTTT.

This rearrangement joins TRBV19 to TRBJ2-7, with a tentative D call TRBD2 (6 bases). The CDR3 is 14 residues long. The germline V and J ends were trimmed by 5 bases and 2 bases, with 13 bases remaining between them. Germline V gene lookup returns CDR1 LNHDA and CDR2 SQIVND (reference sequence). CDR3 residues: CASSGRTSTYEQYF. The DNA of the CDR3 is TGTGCCAGTAGTGGGAGGACCTCCACCTACGAGCAGTACTTC.